The 22 T cell receptor beta chains below all came from one sample that was sequenced in a study of T cells after yellow fever vaccination. TCRdb called the 5' RACE reads again in MiXCR, with one record for every CDR3 protein. The table lists roughly 240,000 distinct CDR3 sequences, roughly 6.8% of them singletons. This specimen was CD4+ T cells sorted from PBMCs, taken on the day of the yellow fever booster vaccination. Receptors were obtained from a man aged 25 to 45 who received the YFV17D yellow fever vaccine.

This clonotype was recorded many times. The V gene is TRBV20-1, the J gene TRBJ2-1; 7 nucleotides align to TRBD2. Trimming cost V 6 bases and J 0 bases; bases outside gene matches: 11. This CDR3 comprises 16 residues. From germline, CDR1 is DFQATT and CDR2 SNEGSKA (reference sequence). DNA for the CDR3: TGCAGTGCCACCCCGGGGGGAAAGAGCTCCTACAATGAGCAGTTCTTC. As protein: CSATPGGKSSYNEQFF.

This clonotype was detected many times. The J gene is TRBJ2-3, the V gene TRBV5-6, with a weak D call TRBD2 (5 bases). V dropped 1 base and J dropped 2 bases, with 14 bases sitting between them. CDR1 and CDR2 (germline): SGHDT, YYEEEE. The CDR3 extends over 16 amino acids. This chain's CDR3 is CASSLTGIENTDTQYF. As DNA, the CDR3 is TGTGCCAGCAGCTTGACCGGGATAGAGAACACAGATACGCAGTATTTT.

This clonotype came up many times. The chain combines TRBV5-6 with TRBJ2-1; D ambiguous. The CDR3 runs 15 residues. Trimming shortened V by 4 bases and J by 1 base, and 12 bases separated the two germline ends. Germline values: CDR1 SGHDT, CDR2 YYEEEE. CDR3: CASSPFGVSYNEQFF. The CDR3 DNA sequence: TGTGCCAGCAGCCCCTTTGGCGTATCCTACAATGAGCAGTTCTTC.

This clonotype has ten or more counts. The rearrangement links TRBV5-6 to TRBJ1-1; D remains unclear. The V gene lost 2 bases and the J gene lost 0 bases, with 5 bases spanning the gap. Germline V CDR1 and CDR2: SGHDT, YYEEEE. This CDR3 has 13 residues. The CDR3 reads CASSFLLNTEAFF. Here the CDR3 DNA reads TGTGCCAGCAGCTTCTTGCTGAACACTGAAGCTTTCTTT.

Turning to this clonotype: One base away lies a much larger clone, so this may be a sequencing read error. This chain connects TRBV5-1 to TRBJ2-7; TRBD1 or TRBD2 may be the D gene (5 bases each). In germline, CDR1 is SGHRS, CDR2 YFSETQ. The CDR3 spans 14 residues. CDR3: CASSLVLDRGEQHF. Written as DNA, the CDR3 is TGCGCCAGCAGCTTGGTACTAGATCGGGGCGAGCAGCACTTC. Combining the CDR3 with reference TRBV5-1 and TRBJ2-7 gives the whole variable domain KAGVTQTPRYLIKTRGQQVTLSCSPISGHRSVSWYQQTPGQGLQFLFEYFSETQRNKGNFPGRFSGRQFSNSRSEMNVSTLELGDSALYLCASSLVLDRGEQHFGPGTRLTVT.

There are a few counts of this clonotype. The chain has TRBV12-3 or TRBV12-4 and TRBJ1-5, with 8 bases identical to TRBD1. CDR3 length: 13 amino acids. V shed 6 bases and J 8 bases; nucleotides not matched to a gene: 6. This chain's CDR3 is CASRDRVREPQHF. CDR3 nucleotide sequence: TGTGCCAGCAGGGACAGGGTAAGGGAGCCCCAGCATTTT.

This clonotype turned up a few times. The V call is TRBV11-1, the J call TRBJ1-1, with D possibly TRBD1 on 5 matching bases. Between the trimmed V and J ends, which lost 0 bases and 1 base, there was a span of 21 bases. The CDR3 sequence is 19 residues long. Germline V gene data show CDR1 as SGHAT and CDR2 as FQDESV (reference sequence). In DNA form, the CDR3 reads TGTGCCAGCAGCTTAGCCTCGCGGGGGTTAAGGGTGTCGAACACTGAAGCTTTCTTT. It translates to CASSLASRGLRVSNTEAFF.

Many counts were recorded for this clonotype. The genes are TRBV28 and TRBJ2-3; the match to TRBD1 covers 9 bases. The germline CDR1 and CDR2 sequences are MDHEN and SYDVKM. V lost 5 bases and J lost 1; bases outside the gene matches: 4. The CDR3 is made up of 15 amino acids. DNA for the CDR3: TGTGCCAGCAGTCACAGGGGGCGGGGCACAGATACGCAGTATTTT. Translating gives CASSHRGRGTDTQYF.

Comment on this clonotype: A much larger clone is a single base away; this may be a read error. The chain links TRBV28 to TRBJ2-7, with D tentatively TRBD2 (5 bases). CDR1 is MDHEN, CDR2 SYDVKM, per germline. The V gene lost 8 bases and the J gene lost 0 bases, with 11 bases spanning the gap. CDR3 size: 13 residues. This chain's CDR3 is CASLWRISYEQYF. CDR3 nucleotide sequence: TGTGCCAGCCTCTGGAGGATCTCCTACGAGCAGTACTTC. Full variable domain (missing parts from reference TRBV28 and TRBJ2-7): DVKVTQSSRYLVKRTGEKVFLECVQDMDHENMFWYRQDPGLGLRLIYFSYDVKMKEKGDIPEGYSVSREKKERFSLILESASTNQTSMYLCASLWRISYEQYFGPGTRLTVT.

This clonotype was counted between two and nine times. The V gene is TRBV7-9, the J gene TRBJ2-3; TRBD2 agrees at 9 bases. The CDR3 totals 15 residues. CDR1 is SEHNR and CDR2 is FQNEAQ in the germline V gene (reference sequence). The V segment lost 3 bases and the J segment 4 bases; nucleotides outside the gene matches: 5. The CDR3, as DNA: TGTGCCAGCAGCTTTAGCGGGAGTAGGCCAGATACGCAGTATTTT. It translates to CASSFSGSRPDTQYF.

In its sample, this clonotype was seen many times. The rearrangement uses TRBV5-1 and TRBJ2-3, with TRBD2 matching over 8 bases. Germline V gives CDR1 SGHRS, CDR2 YFSETQ. This CDR3 contains 13 residues. V gave up 5 bases and J gave up 3 bases; unmatched junction bases: 2. This chain's CDR3 is CASRGGRTDTQYF. CDR3 nucleotides: TGCGCCAGCAGAGGCGGGAGGACAGATACGCAGTATTTT.

The chain uses TRBV20-1 and TRBJ2-7, with D possibly being TRBD2 (6 bases). Germline V gives CDR1 DFQATT, CDR2 SNEGSKA (reference sequence). The CDR3 is 13 amino acids. V was pared by 5 bases and J by 5 bases, with 16 bases between. Here the CDR3 reads CSARLPGLNEQYF. DNA of the CDR3: TGCAGTGCTCGTCTTCCGGGACTCAACGAGCAGTACTTC.

The rearrangement joins TRBV5-4 to TRBJ2-7, with 11 positions matching TRBD2. The germline V gene encodes CDR1 SGHNT and CDR2 YYREEE (reference sequence). The CDR3 is made up of 16 amino acids. Trimming took 4 bases from V and 6 from J; bases not matched to a gene: 12. This chain's CDR3 is CASSGLAGGSSGEQYF. The CDR3 DNA reads TGTGCCAGCAGCGGTCTAGCGGGAGGCTCATCCGGCGAGCAGTACTTC.

This clonotype was observed a handful of times. The chain is built from TRBV19 and TRBJ2-1; D is possibly TRBD1 (5 bases). Trimming pared 4 bases from V and 12 bases from J, leaving 10 bases between. There are 11 residues in the CDR3. Germline lookup yields CDR1 LNHDA and CDR2 SQIVND (reference sequence). Here the CDR3 reads CASSTPGWQFF. The CDR3 DNA follows: TGTGCCAGTAGTACCCCAGGGTGGCAGTTCTTC.

The genes are TRBV18 and TRBJ1-1; 8 bases agree with TRBD1. In germline, CDR1 is KGHSH, CDR2 LQKENI. This CDR3 contains 15 residues. The V gene end was trimmed by 2 bases and the J gene end by 3 bases; junction bases not matched to a gene: 5. The CDR3 DNA reads as TGTGCCAGCTCACCAGGGCAGGGGGCGTACACTGAAGCTTTCTTT. Translated: CASSPGQGAYTEAFF.

This clonotype has a handful of counts. The J gene is TRBJ2-7, the V gene TRBV15; perhaps TRBD2 as D (5 bases). The CDR3 sequence is 13 residues long. Per the germline V gene, CDR1 is LNHNV and CDR2 is YYDKDF (reference sequence). Trimming pared 5 bases from V and 3 bases from J, leaving 11 bases between. For the CDR3, the DNA is TGTGCCACCAGCTTCGAGCGGAGCTACGAGCAGTACTTC. Translation: CATSFERSYEQYF.

The rearrangement joins TRBV7-2 to TRBJ2-5; 9 positions match TRBD2. J gave up 9 bases and V 6 bases, and 11 bases lay outside the gene matches. This CDR3 has 14 residues. Germline V gene lookup returns CDR1 SGHTA and CDR2 FQGNSA. The chain's CDR3 is CASRSPSGTGAQYF. CDR3 nucleotides: TGTGCCAGCAGATCACCTAGCGGGACTGGGGCCCAGTACTTC. The whole variable domain, remainder taken from reference TRBV7-2 and TRBJ2-5, is GAGVSQSPSNKVTEKGKDVELRCDPISGHTALYWYRQSLGQGLEFLIYFQGNSAPDKSGLPSDRFSAERTGGSVSTLTIQRTQQEDSAVYLCASRSPSGTGAQYFGPGTRLLVL.

This clonotype was seen only a few times. J is TRBJ2-1 and V is TRBV20-1; no clear D. Trimming cost V 2 bases and J 8 bases, with 19 bases left between them. CDR1 DFQATT and CDR2 SNEGSKA come from the germline V gene (reference sequence). The CDR3 is made up of 15 amino acids. CDR3 in amino acids: CSARQPTGFSHEQFF. The CDR3 DNA reads as TGCAGTGCTAGACAACCAACCGGCTTTTCCCATGAGCAGTTCTTC.

There are many counts of this clonotype. The V gene is TRBV10-3, the J gene TRBJ2-5; D unclear. The germline V gene has CDR1 ENHRY and CDR2 SYGVKD. V was pared by 10 bases and J by 0 bases, with 9 bases between. This CDR3 comprises 12 residues. The DNA for the CDR3 is TGTGCCAACGGACGGAACCAAGAGACCCAGTACTTC. It encodes CANGRNQETQYF.

This clonotype was counted only a few times. This chain connects TRBV27 to TRBJ2-2, with D tentatively TRBD1 (6 bases). Germline assignment: CDR1 MNHEY and CDR2 SMNVEV (reference sequence). V lost 4 bases to trimming and J lost 4 bases, with 10 bases between them. This CDR3 contains 14 residues. CDR3: CASSSGQLTGELFF. The CDR3 DNA is TGTGCCAGCAGTTCCGGACAGCTCACCGGGGAGCTGTTTTTT.

The DNA for the CDR3 is TGCAGTGCTAGAGCACACAGGGTATCGGGCGAGCAGTACTTC. It is translated as CSARAHRVSGEQYF. The chain joins TRBV20-1 to TRBJ2-7, with D possibly being TRBD1 (6 bases). Trimming shortened V by 1 base and J by 6 bases, and 16 bases separated the two germline ends. The CDR3 runs to 14 residues. Looked up from germline, CDR1 is DFQATT and CDR2 is SNEGSKA (reference sequence).

The chain uses TRBV28 and TRBJ1-4, with D perhaps matching TRBD1 (5 bases). V was cut by 3 bases and J by 0 bases, with 8 bases left in between. The germline CDR1 and CDR2 sequences are MDHEN and SYDVKM. This CDR3 has 15 residues. The CDR3 sequence is CASSLGGATNEKLFF. The CDR3 DNA sequence: TGTGCCAGCAGTTTGGGAGGGGCAACTAATGAAAAACTGTTTTTT.